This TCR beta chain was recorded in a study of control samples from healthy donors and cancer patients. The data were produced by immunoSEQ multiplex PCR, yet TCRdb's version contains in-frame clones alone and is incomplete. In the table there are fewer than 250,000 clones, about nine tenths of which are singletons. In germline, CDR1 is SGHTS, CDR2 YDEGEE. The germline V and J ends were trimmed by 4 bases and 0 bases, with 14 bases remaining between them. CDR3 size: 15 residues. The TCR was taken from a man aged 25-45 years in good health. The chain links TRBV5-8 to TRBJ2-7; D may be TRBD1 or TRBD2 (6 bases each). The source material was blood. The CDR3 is CASSPPEGVSYEQYF. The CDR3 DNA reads TGTGCCAGCAGCCCCCCGGAGGGGGTCTCCTACGAGCAGTACTTC.